This is a list of T cell receptor beta chains from one sample in a study of blood T cell repertoires in COVID-19. The data were produced by immunoSEQ multiplex PCR, yet TCRdb's version contains in-frame clones alone and is incomplete. The table includes under 20,000 clones, 82% detected once. Sequences were obtained from peripheral blood. The receptors stem from a man older than 75 with active COVID-19. Each CDR3 is given with its conserved first and last residue. D genes are given only for firm matches. Expanded clones are given a class, and other clones once, few, many or no size at all.

d_call clone_size j_call v_call cdr3_aa cdr3_nt
- once TRBJ2-2 TRBV9 CASSVVAGGFTGELFF TGTGCCAGCAGCGTAGTAGCAGGGGGGTTTACCGGGGAGCTGTTTTTT
- - TRBJ2-7 TRBV29-1 CSVEAVGAGKRYEQYF TGCAGCGTTGAAGCGGTTGGCGCGGGTAAAAGGTACGAGCAGTACTTC
- - TRBJ2-7 TRBV4-3 CASSLHSEFYEQYF TGCGCCAGCAGCCTCCACAGTGAGTTCTACGAGCAGTACTTC
TRBD1 - TRBJ2-5 TRBV7-9 CASSLGQTTQETQYF TGTGCCAGCAGCCTGGGACAGACAACTCAAGAGACCCAGTACTTC
TRBD1 - TRBJ1-1 TRBV27 CASSSPGQATEAFF TGTGCCAGCAGTTCCCCCGGACAGGCCACTGAAGCTTTCTTT
TRBD2 - TRBJ2-3 TRBV11-2 CASSFGGNPADTQYF TGTGCCAGCAGCTTCGGGGGGAATCCGGCAGATACGCAGTATTTT
- - TRBJ1-6 TRBV27 CASSIQQGFGNSPLHF TGTGCCAGCAGTATCCAACAGGGTTTCGGTAATTCACCCCTCCACTTT
TRBD1 - TRBJ2-7 TRBV7-9 CASSPGQGKGEQYF TGTGCCAGCAGCCCGGGACAGGGGAAAGGCGAGCAGTACTTC
TRBD2 few TRBJ2-1 TRBV5-1 CASSPELAGPVGEQFF TGCGCCAGCAGCCCGGAGCTAGCGGGACCGGTGGGTGAGCAGTTCTTC
- - TRBJ2-5 TRBV20-1 CSAWREETQYF TGCAGTGCTTGGAGGGAAGAGACCCAGTACTTC
- - TRBJ2-1 TRBV28 CASSLVFLSNNEQFF TGTGCCAGCAGTTTAGTTTTTCTTAGCAACAATGAGCAGTTCTTC
TRBD2 - TRBJ2-7 TRBV19 CATARGGAGEQYF TGTGCCACCGCTCGGGGGGGCGCAGGCGAGCAGTACTTC
- - TRBJ2-3 TRBV5-5 CASSRQLYDTDTQYF TGTGCCAGCAGTCGACAGTTATACGACACAGATACGCAGTATTTT
- - TRBJ1-2 TRBV19 CASSVSRENYGYTF TGTGCCAGTAGCGTGTCCAGGGAAAACTATGGCTACACCTTC
TRBD1 - TRBJ2-3 TRBV18 CASSGTGGEDTQYF TGTGCCAGCTCGGGGACAGGGGGCGAAGATACGCAGTATTTT
TRBD1 - TRBJ2-2 TRBV4-1 CASSWDRNTGELFF TGCGCCAGCAGCTGGGACAGGAACACCGGGGAGCTGTTTTTT
TRBD1 once TRBJ1-1 TRBV7-9 CASSSVDRANTEAFF TGTGCCAGCAGCTCAGTGGACAGGGCGAACACTGAAGCTTTCTTT
- - TRBJ2-1 TRBV5-1 CASSLARWEKIIDEQFF TGCGCCAGCAGCTTGGCCAGGTGGGAGAAGATAATAGATGAGCAGTTCTTC
TRBD1 once TRBJ1-4 TRBV4-2 CASSAGTAYEKLFF TGTGCCAGCAGCGCCGGGACAGCCTATGAAAAACTGTTTTTT
TRBD1 few TRBJ2-1 TRBV11-2 CASSLRTGGHNEQFF TGTGCCAGCAGCCTAAGGACAGGGGGCCACAATGAGCAGTTCTTC
- - TRBJ2-3 TRBV3-1/TRBV3-2 CASTLSGSSFTDTQYF TGTGCCAGCACCCTGTCCGGGTCCTCTTTCACAGATACGCAGTATTTT
- - TRBJ2-1 TRBV18 CASSQYGSRYNEQFF TGTGCCAGCTCACAGTATGGGAGCCGATACAATGAGCAGTTCTTC
TRBD1 - TRBJ1-1 TRBV19 CASSIIATGMNTEAFF TGTGCCAGTAGTATAATAGCGACAGGGATGAACACTGAAGCTTTCTTT
TRBD2 - TRBJ2-2 TRBV6-4 CASRLAGATGELFF TGTGCCAGCAGACTAGCGGGAGCTACCGGGGAGCTGTTTTTT
TRBD1 once TRBJ1-4 TRBV5-1 CASSTGQGNEKLFF TGCGCCAGCAGCACAGGACAGGGGAATGAAAAACTGTTTTTT
- - TRBJ2-3 TRBV19 CASSTAGNTQYF TGTGCCAGTAGTACCGCAGGGAATACGCAGTATTTT
TRBD2 - TRBJ2-5 TRBV9 CASSVSGTQETQYF TGTGCCAGCAGCGTTAGCGGGACTCAAGAGACCCAGTACTTC
TRBD2 - TRBJ2-1 TRBV11-2 CASSLGGAGGLVNEQFF TGTGCCAGCAGCTTAGGCGGGGCGGGAGGGTTGGTAAATGAGCAGTTCTTC
- - TRBJ2-3 TRBV6-5 CASSSDRVPDTQYF TGTGCCAGCAGTTCCGACCGGGTCCCAGATACGCAGTATTTT
TRBD1 - TRBJ2-7 TRBV27 CASSWGQGNSYEQYF TGTGCCAGCAGTTGGGGACAGGGGAACTCCTACGAGCAGTACTTC
TRBD2 - TRBJ2-3 TRBV5-1 CASSSGTSGVPVDTQYF TGCGCCAGCAGCTCCGGGACTAGCGGGGTTCCGGTTGATACGCAGTATTTT
TRBD1 - TRBJ1-6 TRBV27 CASSLGQAINSPLHF TGTGCCAGCAGTTTAGGACAGGCGATAAATTCACCCCTCCACTTT
- - TRBJ1-2 TRBV11-2 CASSLGHIYGYTF TGTGCCAGCAGCTTAGGACATATCTATGGCTACACCTTC
TRBD2 - TRBJ2-3 TRBV2 CASSEIGLAGGDTQYF TGTGCCAGCAGTGAAATAGGACTAGCGGGAGGAGATACGCAGTATTTT
TRBD2 - TRBJ2-7 TRBV11-2 CASSFGTSGGYEQYF TGTGCCAGCAGCTTCGGGACTAGCGGAGGGTACGAGCAGTACTTC
TRBD1 few TRBJ2-1 TRBV29-1 CSSRQGYNEQFF TGCAGCTCCCGACAGGGGTACAATGAGCAGTTCTTC
- - TRBJ1-3 TRBV19 CASSPRERERNTIYF TGTGCCAGTAGTCCCCGTGAGAGGGAACGAAACACCATATATTTT
- - TRBJ2-7 TRBV28 CASTYARDSSYEQYF TGTGCCAGCACCTACGCGCGGGATAGCTCCTACGAGCAGTACTTC
- - TRBJ2-4 TRBV5-8 CASSSGTILRVSQYF TGTGCCAGCAGCTCCGGGACAATTCTTCGGGTCAGTCAGTACTTC
TRBD1 - TRBJ2-5 TRBV6-2/TRBV6-3 CASSYSPGGEETQYF TGTGCCAGCAGTTACTCGCCAGGGGGCGAAGAGACCCAGTACTTC
- once TRBJ2-5 TRBV10-3 CAISDGGLEETQYF TGTGCCATCAGTGACGGGGGTTTGGAAGAGACCCAGTACTTC
- - TRBJ1-2 TRBV6-5 CAIIQLRVKGGYTF TGTGCCATAATCCAACTCAGGGTAAAGGGTGGCTACACCTTC
TRBD2 - TRBJ2-2 TRBV5-1 CASSLEPSGANTGELFF TGCGCCAGCAGCTTGGAACCTAGCGGAGCGAACACCGGGGAGCTGTTTTTT
- - TRBJ2-7 TRBV19 CASSRGDFSSYEQYF TGTGCCAGTAGTCGCGGGGACTTTAGCAGCTACGAGCAGTACTTC
- - TRBJ1-1 TRBV20-1 CSASWTREEEAFF TGCAGTGCTAGTTGGACTCGGGAGGAGGAAGCTTTCTTT
TRBD1 - TRBJ1-1 TRBV27 CASGRDRNTEAFF TGTGCCAGCGGTCGGGACAGGAACACTGAAGCTTTCTTT